The rows below give T cell receptor beta chains drawn from one sample of a study of blood T cell repertoires in COVID-19. Clones were sequenced by immunoSEQ multiplex PCR, and TCRdb holds only the in-frame ones, with some missing. This sample has about 290,000 clones, with about 89% found just once. The sequencing input was PBMCs or T cells enriched from blood (not recorded which). These receptor sequences come from a woman aged 40 to 50 who had recovered from COVID-19. CDR3s include the opening cysteine and the closing phenylalanine or tryptophan. The order of the fields is V gene, clone size, J gene, D gene, CDR3 protein, CDR3 DNA. D genes are given only for firm matches. Only part of the rows carry a size: once, few, many, or a class if the clone is expanded.

V: TRBV29-1; size: -; J: TRBJ2-7; D: TRBD2; CDR3: CSVPKRGLADSYEQYF; DNA: TGCAGCGTGCCTAAAAGGGGACTAGCGGACTCCTACGAGCAGTACTTC
V: TRBV7-2; size: once; J: TRBJ1-3; D: TRBD1; CDR3: CASSPHRGLTGNTIYF; DNA: TGTGCCAGCAGTCCTCACAGGGGACTTACTGGAAACACCATATATTTT
V: TRBV2; size: -; J: TRBJ1-1; D: -; CDR3: CASRVFRGATEAFF; DNA: TGTGCCAGCAGGGTATTCAGGGGCGCCACTGAAGCTTTCTTT
V: TRBV20-1; size: -; J: TRBJ2-7; D: -; CDR3: CSAQGRREQYF; DNA: TGCAGTGCTCAGGGCCGACGCGAGCAGTACTTC
V: TRBV6-5; size: -; J: TRBJ2-1; D: TRBD2; CDR3: CASSYPRTSGNNEQFF; DNA: TGTGCCAGCAGTTACCCCAGGACTAGCGGAAACAATGAGCAGTTCTTC
V: TRBV19; size: -; J: TRBJ1-4; D: -; CDR3: CASRGGGTGEKLFF; DNA: TGTGCCAGTAGGGGTGGGGGCACAGGTGAAAAACTGTTTTTT
V: TRBV7-3; size: -; J: TRBJ2-5; D: -; CDR3: CASSLRVDETQYF; DNA: TGTGCCAGCAGCTTACGGGTGGATGAGACCCAGTACTTC
V: TRBV9; size: -; J: TRBJ1-2; D: TRBD1; CDR3: CASSTREGQSYGYTF; DNA: TGTGCCAGCAGCACCCGCGAGGGACAGAGCTATGGCTACACCTTC
V: TRBV5-1; size: once; J: TRBJ1-1; D: -; CDR3: CASSLLMGAGPEAFF; DNA: TGCGCCAGCAGCTTGTTAATGGGGGCCGGGCCTGAAGCTTTCTTT
V: TRBV14; size: -; J: TRBJ1-2; D: -; CDR3: CASSQRSTYGYTF; DNA: TGTGCCAGCAGCCAAAGGAGCACCTATGGCTACACCTTC
V: TRBV7-9; size: -; J: TRBJ1-2; D: -; CDR3: CASSLEGANYGYTF; DNA: TGTGCCAGCAGCTTAGAGGGGGCTAACTATGGCTACACCTTC
V: TRBV4-1; size: -; J: TRBJ1-2; D: -; CDR3: CASSPWTVGDYGYTF; DNA: TGCGCCAGCAGCCCTTGGACAGTGGGGGACTATGGCTACACCTTC
V: TRBV28; size: few; J: TRBJ2-7; D: TRBD1; CDR3: CASSSPGQGFAEQYF; DNA: TGTGCCAGCAGTTCACCCGGACAGGGTTTCGCCGAGCAGTACTTC
V: TRBV6-4; size: -; J: TRBJ1-2; D: -; CDR3: CASSSGTANYGYTF; DNA: TGTGCCAGCAGTTCCGGGACTGCTAACTATGGCTACACCTTC
V: TRBV6-5; size: -; J: TRBJ1-3; D: -; CDR3: CASRNRASSGNTIYF; DNA: TGTGCCAGCAGGAACAGGGCCTCCTCTGGAAACACCATATATTTT
V: TRBV5-4; size: once; J: TRBJ2-7; D: -; CDR3: CASSLGGTLFPGQYF; DNA: TGTGCCAGCAGCTTGGGCGGGACGCTCTTTCCTGGGCAGTACTTC
V: TRBV11-2; size: -; J: TRBJ2-3; D: -; CDR3: CASSHPQGRGTDTQYF; DNA: TGTGCCAGCAGCCACCCACAGGGCCGAGGGACAGATACGCAGTATTTT
V: TRBV7-2; size: few; J: TRBJ1-1; D: -; CDR3: CASSLRQNTEAFF; DNA: TGTGCCAGCAGCTTACGACAGAACACTGAAGCTTTCTTT
V: TRBV10-3; size: -; J: TRBJ1-3; D: -; CDR3: CAISDSRGASGNTIYF; DNA: TGTGCCATCAGTGACTCTCGGGGGGCTTCTGGAAACACCATATATTTT
V: TRBV18; size: -; J: TRBJ1-6; D: -; CDR3: CASSTGLDNSPLHF; DNA: TGTGCCAGCTCAACAGGGCTGGATAATTCACCCCTCCACTTT
V: TRBV7-3; size: -; J: TRBJ2-5; D: -; CDR3: CASSLGVGETQYF; DNA: TGTGCCAGCAGCCTAGGCGTGGGAGAGACCCAGTACTTC
V: TRBV19; size: -; J: TRBJ1-3; D: TRBD1; CDR3: CASSIGGQPSGNTIYF; DNA: TGTGCCAGTAGTATAGGGGGACAGCCCTCTGGAAACACCATATATTTT
V: TRBV30; size: -; J: TRBJ1-2; D: -; CDR3: CAWGRGGLSRANYGYTF; DNA: TGTGCCTGGGGTCGGGGGGGCCTCTCCAGGGCGAACTATGGCTACACCTTC
V: TRBV27; size: once; J: TRBJ1-1; D: -; CDR3: CASSVFASMNTEAFF; DNA: TGTGCCAGCAGTGTGTTTGCGAGCATGAACACTGAAGCTTTCTTT
V: TRBV6-5; size: -; J: TRBJ1-1; D: TRBD1; CDR3: CASSHRDRAPTAFF; DNA: TGTGCCAGCAGCCATCGGGACAGGGCCCCCACAGCTTTCTTT
V: TRBV4-2; size: -; J: TRBJ2-7; D: TRBD1; CDR3: CASSHSGGGTGTGRLSYEQYF; DNA: TGTGCCAGCAGCCATTCTGGAGGAGGAACCGGGACAGGGAGGTTGTCCTACGAGCAGTACTTC
V: TRBV6-1; size: -; J: TRBJ1-2; D: -; CDR3: CASSENRALGGYTF; DNA: TGTGCCAGCAGTGAAAACAGGGCCTTGGGGGGCTACACCTTC
V: TRBV5-1; size: -; J: TRBJ2-5; D: TRBD1; CDR3: CASSWGQGAETQYF; DNA: TGCGCCAGCAGCTGGGGACAGGGGGCAGAGACCCAGTACTTC
V: TRBV12-5; size: -; J: TRBJ1-4; D: -; CDR3: CASGLVPGEKLFF; DNA: TGTGCTAGTGGTTTGGTACCGGGGGAAAAACTGTTTTTT
V: TRBV21-1; size: once; J: TRBJ1-4; D: -; CDR3: CASSPRAQGENEKLFF; DNA: TGTGCCAGCAGCCCAAGGGCGCAGGGGGAAAATGAAAAACTGTTTTTT
V: TRBV23-1; size: many; J: TRBJ1-5; D: -; CDR3: CASSGNRVVSNQPQHF; DNA: TGCGCCAGCAGTGGGAACAGGGTCGTTAGCAATCAGCCCCAGCATTTT
V: TRBV6-4; size: once; J: TRBJ1-1; D: TRBD1; CDR3: CASSTGQGNTEAFF; DNA: TGTGCCAGCAGCACAGGACAGGGGAACACTGAAGCTTTCTTT
V: TRBV6-5; size: -; J: TRBJ1-1; D: -; CDR3: CASRFVMNTEAFF; DNA: TGTGCCAGCAGATTCGTTATGAACACTGAAGCTTTCTTT
V: TRBV4-2; size: -; J: TRBJ2-3; D: TRBD2; CDR3: CASSQRGTSGGMTDTQYF; DNA: TGTGCCAGCAGCCAAAGGGGGACTAGCGGGGGGATGACAGATACGCAGTATTTT
V: TRBV15; size: -; J: TRBJ2-2; D: -; CDR3: CATSNGVLTGELFF; DNA: TGTGCCACCAGCAACGGGGTCTTGACCGGGGAGCTGTTTTTT
V: TRBV30; size: -; J: TRBJ1-1; D: -; CDR3: CARQENTEAFF; DNA: TGTGCCCGACAGGAGAACACTGAAGCTTTCTTT
V: TRBV9; size: once; J: TRBJ1-6; D: TRBD1; CDR3: CASSAVGQVSPLHF; DNA: TGTGCCAGCAGCGCGGTGGGACAGGTCTCACCCCTCCACTTT
V: TRBV7-9; size: -; J: TRBJ1-2; D: TRBD1; CDR3: CASSRDSYGYTF; DNA: TGTGCCAGCTCTAGGGACAGCTATGGCTACACCTTC
V: TRBV9; size: -; J: TRBJ2-2; D: TRBD2; CDR3: CASSVLADNTGELFF; DNA: TGTGCCAGCAGCGTACTAGCGGATAACACCGGGGAGCTGTTTTTT
V: TRBV5-1; size: -; J: TRBJ1-2; D: TRBD1; CDR3: CASSLTPAGGSYGYTF; DNA: TGCGCCAGCAGCTTGACCCCGGCAGGGGGCTCTTATGGCTACACCTTC
V: TRBV18; size: -; J: TRBJ1-2; D: TRBD1; CDR3: CASSPSGQGNYGYTF; DNA: TGTGCCAGCTCACCCTCCGGACAGGGGAACTATGGCTACACCTTC
V: TRBV12-5; size: -; J: TRBJ2-3; D: -; CDR3: CASGLPGASTDTQYF; DNA: TGTGCTAGTGGTTTGCCAGGGGCGAGCACAGATACGCAGTATTTT
V: TRBV7-6; size: -; J: TRBJ2-3; D: TRBD2; CDR3: CASSPSSGFSTDTQYF; DNA: TGTGCCAGCAGCCCTTCTAGCGGGTTTAGCACAGATACGCAGTATTTT
V: TRBV2; size: -; J: TRBJ1-5; D: -; CDR3: CASSDSGDQPQHF; DNA: TGTGCCAGCAGTGATTCAGGGGATCAGCCCCAGCATTTT
V: TRBV29-1; size: -; J: TRBJ1-3; D: TRBD1; CDR3: CSVVRGSGNTIYF; DNA: TGCAGCGTTGTCAGGGGGTCTGGAAACACCATATATTTT
V: TRBV7-9; size: -; J: TRBJ1-2; D: TRBD1; CDR3: CASSLAQGAPGYTF; DNA: TGTGCCAGCAGCTTAGCTCAGGGGGCGCCCGGCTACACCTTC
V: TRBV7-2; size: -; J: TRBJ2-2; D: -; CDR3: CASSLDRTVSTGELFF; DNA: TGTGCCAGCAGCTTAGACAGGACAGTCAGCACCGGGGAGCTGTTTTTT
V: TRBV19; size: -; J: TRBJ1-3; D: TRBD1; CDR3: CASSIPGTGSRNTIYF; DNA: TGTGCCAGTAGTATCCCCGGGACAGGTAGTCGGAACACCATATATTTT
V: TRBV7-8; size: -; J: TRBJ1-5; D: -; CDR3: CASTPQFSNQPQHF; DNA: TGTGCCAGCACCCCCCAGTTTAGCAATCAGCCCCAGCATTTT